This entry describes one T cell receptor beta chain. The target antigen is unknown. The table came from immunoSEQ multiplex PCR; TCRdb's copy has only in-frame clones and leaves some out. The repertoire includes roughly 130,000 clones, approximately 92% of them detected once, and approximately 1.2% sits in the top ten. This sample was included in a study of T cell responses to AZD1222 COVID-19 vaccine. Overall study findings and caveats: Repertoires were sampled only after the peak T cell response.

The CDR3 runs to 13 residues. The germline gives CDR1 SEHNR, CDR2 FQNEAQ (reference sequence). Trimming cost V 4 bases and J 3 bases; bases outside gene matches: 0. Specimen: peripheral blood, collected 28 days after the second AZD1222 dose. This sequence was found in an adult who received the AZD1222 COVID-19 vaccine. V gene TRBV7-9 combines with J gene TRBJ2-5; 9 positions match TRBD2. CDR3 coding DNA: TGTGCCAGCAGCTCTAGCGGGAAAGAGACCCAGTACTTC. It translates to CASSSSGKETQYF.